This is a list of T cell receptor beta chains from one sample in a study of human T cells and chemical hapten exposure. Using its own MiXCR run on the RACE reads, TCRdb lists one record per CDR3 protein. This table holds 95,000 to 100,000 distinct CDR3 sequences, more than 10% found once. The input for sequencing was whole blood, taken in connection with sensitization to the hapten diphenylcyclopropenone (DPC). The receptors here all came from a woman aged 55-75 years with alopecia areata. Some clones in this sample may be carry-over from other donors' samples. Both conserved end residues are part of each CDR3. Fields, in order: J gene, V gene, D gene, clone size, CDR3 DNA, CDR3 protein. D genes are given only for firm matches. Clone size is stated in some rows and not others, as once, few, many or a class when expanded.

j_gene: TRBJ1-2; v_gene: TRBV7-9; d_gene: NA; abundance: many; CDR3nt: TGTGCCAGCAGCTTTCGAGGGGCACTAAACACCTTC; CDR3aa: CASSFRGALNTF
j_gene: TRBJ2-1; v_gene: TRBV7-2; d_gene: NA; abundance: NA; CDR3nt: TGTGCCAGCAGCCCCGGGACTTTCATCCCCAGCTCCTACAATGAGCAGTTCTTC; CDR3aa: CASSPGTFIPSSYNEQFF
j_gene: TRBJ2-5; v_gene: TRBV30; d_gene: TRBD2; abundance: NA; CDR3nt: TGTGCCTGGATCTTAGCGGGGGGGGAGACCCAGTACTTC; CDR3aa: CAWILAGGETQYF
j_gene: TRBJ2-3; v_gene: TRBV7-9; d_gene: NA; abundance: many; CDR3nt: TGTGCCCTCACCGGGACTGAATCCCTAGATACGCAGTATTTT; CDR3aa: CALTGTESLDTQYF
j_gene: TRBJ1-2; v_gene: TRBV29-1; d_gene: NA; abundance: many; CDR3nt: TGCAGCGTCGTGGAGGGCCTCGTTCCGACTAACTATGGCTACACCTTC; CDR3aa: CSVVEGLVPTNYGYTF
j_gene: TRBJ1-1; v_gene: TRBV18; d_gene: NA; abundance: few; CDR3nt: TGTGCCAGCTCCCAAGGGTATGACACTGAAGCTTTCTTT; CDR3aa: CASSQGYDTEAFF
j_gene: TRBJ1-2; v_gene: TRBV28; d_gene: NA; abundance: many; CDR3nt: TGTGCCAGCAGTTTACAGGTTTATGGCTACACCTTC; CDR3aa: CASSLQVYGYTF
j_gene: TRBJ2-2; v_gene: TRBV6-2/TRBV6-3; d_gene: NA; abundance: many; CDR3nt: TGTGCCAGCAGTCGACCCAGGGGCGCGAGCACCGGGGAGCTGTTTTTT; CDR3aa: CASSRPRGASTGELFF
j_gene: TRBJ1-3; v_gene: TRBV12-3/TRBV12-4; d_gene: NA; abundance: few; CDR3nt: TGTGCCAGCAGTTTTGATTTCTCTGGAAACACCATATATTTT; CDR3aa: CASSFDFSGNTIYF
j_gene: TRBJ1-6; v_gene: TRBV20-1; d_gene: NA; abundance: NA; CDR3nt: TGCAGTGCTAGAGATCACCAGACAGGATATTCACCCCTCCACTTT; CDR3aa: CSARDHQTGYSPLHF
j_gene: TRBJ1-1; v_gene: TRBV19; d_gene: NA; abundance: many; CDR3nt: TGTGCCAGTAGTATAGACGCAGGGGCCTGGGAAGCTTTCTTT; CDR3aa: CASSIDAGAWEAFF
j_gene: TRBJ1-5; v_gene: TRBV19; d_gene: NA; abundance: few; CDR3nt: TGTGCCAGTAGCGGACAGTCCTTCAATCAGCCCCAGCATTTT; CDR3aa: CASSGQSFNQPQHF
j_gene: TRBJ2-3; v_gene: TRBV20-1; d_gene: NA; abundance: few; CDR3nt: TGCAGTGCTAGAGATGCCCTGCTCGATACGCAGTATTTT; CDR3aa: CSARDALLDTQYF
j_gene: TRBJ2-7; v_gene: TRBV3-1; d_gene: NA; abundance: many; CDR3nt: TGTGCCAGCAGCCCGGGATTGGACCCCTACGAGCAGTACTTC; CDR3aa: CASSPGLDPYEQYF
j_gene: TRBJ1-2; v_gene: TRBV7-6; d_gene: NA; abundance: NA; CDR3nt: TGTGCCAGCAGCTTAGAGGCAGTGCCCTATGGCTACACCTTC; CDR3aa: CASSLEAVPYGYTF
j_gene: TRBJ1-1; v_gene: TRBV7-6; d_gene: NA; abundance: few; CDR3nt: TGTGCCAGCAGCTTAGGGGACCCACTTCTGAGGACTGAAGCTTTCTTT; CDR3aa: CASSLGDPLLRTEAFF
j_gene: TRBJ1-1; v_gene: TRBV9; d_gene: NA; abundance: many; CDR3nt: TGTGCCAGCAGCCCCGGTAAAAATTGGTTGACTGAAGCTTTCTTT; CDR3aa: CASSPGKNWLTEAFF
j_gene: TRBJ1-2; v_gene: TRBV28; d_gene: TRBD1; abundance: many; CDR3nt: TGTGCCAGCAGCCCGCCGGACAGGGACTACACCTTC; CDR3aa: CASSPPDRDYTF
j_gene: TRBJ2-1; v_gene: TRBV2; d_gene: NA; abundance: few; CDR3nt: TGTGCCAGCACCCCTTTGGGGGGTGAGCAGTTCTTC; CDR3aa: CASTPLGGEQFF
j_gene: TRBJ2-7; v_gene: TRBV6-5; d_gene: NA; abundance: NA; CDR3nt: TGTGCCAGCAGCGCCGGACAGCATTCCTACGAGCAGTACTTC; CDR3aa: CASSAGQHSYEQYF
j_gene: TRBJ1-2; v_gene: TRBV6-5; d_gene: NA; abundance: NA; CDR3nt: TGTGCCAGCAGTTACTCGGACAAGGTAAATGGCTACACCTTC; CDR3aa: CASSYSDKVNGYTF
j_gene: TRBJ2-7; v_gene: TRBV5-4; d_gene: TRBD1; abundance: few; CDR3nt: TGTGCCATCCCGGGACAGGGGGTCCACGAGCAGTACTTC; CDR3aa: CAIPGQGVHEQYF
j_gene: TRBJ1-2; v_gene: TRBV20-1; d_gene: NA; abundance: NA; CDR3nt: TGCAGTGCTAGATTGTCGCGGGTCGGCTATGGCTACACCTTC; CDR3aa: CSARLSRVGYGYTF
j_gene: TRBJ1-4; v_gene: TRBV4-1; d_gene: NA; abundance: many; CDR3nt: TGCGCCAGCAGTCCAGGGGCCCCAACTAATGAAAAACTGTTTTTT; CDR3aa: CASSPGAPTNEKLFF